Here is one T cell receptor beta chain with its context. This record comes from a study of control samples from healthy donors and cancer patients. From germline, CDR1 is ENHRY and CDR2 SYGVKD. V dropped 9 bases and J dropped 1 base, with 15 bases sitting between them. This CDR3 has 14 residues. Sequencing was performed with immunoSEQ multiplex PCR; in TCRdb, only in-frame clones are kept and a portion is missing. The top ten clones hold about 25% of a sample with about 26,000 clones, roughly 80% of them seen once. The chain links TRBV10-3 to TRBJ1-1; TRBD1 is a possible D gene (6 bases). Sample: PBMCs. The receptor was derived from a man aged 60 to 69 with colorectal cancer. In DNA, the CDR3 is TGTGCCATTTCAGGGGAGTCGAAGAACACTGAAGCTTTCTTT. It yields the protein CAISGESKNTEAFF.